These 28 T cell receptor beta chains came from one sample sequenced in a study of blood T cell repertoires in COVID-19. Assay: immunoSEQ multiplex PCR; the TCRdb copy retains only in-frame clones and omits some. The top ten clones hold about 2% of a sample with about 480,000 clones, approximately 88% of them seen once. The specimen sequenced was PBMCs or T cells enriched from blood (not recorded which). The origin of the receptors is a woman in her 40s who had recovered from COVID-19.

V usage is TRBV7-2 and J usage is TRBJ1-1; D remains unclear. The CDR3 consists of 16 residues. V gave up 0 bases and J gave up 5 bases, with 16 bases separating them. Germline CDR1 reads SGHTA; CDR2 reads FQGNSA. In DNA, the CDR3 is TGTGCCAGCAGCTTAGCTGCGCTAAGTGTGAGGACTGAAGCTTTCTTT. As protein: CASSLAALSVRTEAFF.

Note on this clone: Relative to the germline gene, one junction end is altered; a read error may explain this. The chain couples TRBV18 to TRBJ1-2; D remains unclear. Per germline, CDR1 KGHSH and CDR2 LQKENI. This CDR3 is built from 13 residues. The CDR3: CASSPPAGLERDF. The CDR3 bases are TGTGCCAGCTCACCACCGGCGGGGTTGGAGCGGGACTTC.

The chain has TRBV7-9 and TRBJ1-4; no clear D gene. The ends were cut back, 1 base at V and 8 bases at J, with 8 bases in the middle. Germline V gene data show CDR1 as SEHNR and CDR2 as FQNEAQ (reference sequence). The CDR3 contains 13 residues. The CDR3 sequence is CASSLGAGEKLFF. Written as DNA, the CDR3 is TGTGCCAGCAGCTTAGGGGCGGGCGAAAAACTGTTTTTT.

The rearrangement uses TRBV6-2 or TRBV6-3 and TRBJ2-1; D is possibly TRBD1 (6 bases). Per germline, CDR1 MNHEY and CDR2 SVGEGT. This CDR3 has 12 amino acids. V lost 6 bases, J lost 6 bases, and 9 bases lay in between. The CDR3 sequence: CASSRDTNEQFF. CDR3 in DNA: TGTGCCAGCAGCCGGGACACCAATGAGCAGTTCTTC.

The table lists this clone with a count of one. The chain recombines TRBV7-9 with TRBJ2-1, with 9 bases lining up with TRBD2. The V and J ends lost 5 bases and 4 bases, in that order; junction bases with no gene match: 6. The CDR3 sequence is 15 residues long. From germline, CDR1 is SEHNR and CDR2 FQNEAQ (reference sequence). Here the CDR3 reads CASSPGLATYNEQFF. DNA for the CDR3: TGTGCCAGCAGCCCGGGACTAGCCACTTACAATGAGCAGTTCTTC.

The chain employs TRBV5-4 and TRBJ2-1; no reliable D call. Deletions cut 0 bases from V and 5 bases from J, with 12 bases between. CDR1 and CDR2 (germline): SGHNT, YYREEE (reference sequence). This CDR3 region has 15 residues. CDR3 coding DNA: TGTGCCAGCAGCTTGGGACTCCCGCGCGACAATGAGCAGTTCTTC. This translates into CASSLGLPRDNEQFF. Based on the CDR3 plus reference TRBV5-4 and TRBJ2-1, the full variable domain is ETGVTQSPTHLIKTRGQQVTLRCSSQSGHNTVSWYQQALGQGPQFIFQYYREEENGRGNFPPRFSGLQFPNYSSELNVNALELDDSALYLCASSLGLPRDNEQFFGPGTRLTVL.

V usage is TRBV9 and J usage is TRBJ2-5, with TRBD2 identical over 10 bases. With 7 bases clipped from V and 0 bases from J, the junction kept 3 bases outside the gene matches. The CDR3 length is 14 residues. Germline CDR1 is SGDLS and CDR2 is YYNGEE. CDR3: CASQAGGNQETQYF. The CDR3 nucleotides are TGTGCCAGCCAAGCGGGAGGGAACCAAGAGACCCAGTACTTC.

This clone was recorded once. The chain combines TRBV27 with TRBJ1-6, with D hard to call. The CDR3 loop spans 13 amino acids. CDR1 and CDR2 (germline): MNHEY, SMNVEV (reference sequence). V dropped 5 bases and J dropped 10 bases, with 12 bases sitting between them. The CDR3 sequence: CASSETWRSPLHF. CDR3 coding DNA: TGTGCCAGCAGTGAAACATGGAGGTCACCCCTCCACTTT.

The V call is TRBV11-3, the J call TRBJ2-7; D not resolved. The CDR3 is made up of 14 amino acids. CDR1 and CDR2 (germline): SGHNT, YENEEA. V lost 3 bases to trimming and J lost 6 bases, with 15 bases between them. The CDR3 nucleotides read TGTGCCAGCAGCTTTCCCCAGATCCCCATCGAGCAGTACTTC. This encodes CASSFPQIPIEQYF.

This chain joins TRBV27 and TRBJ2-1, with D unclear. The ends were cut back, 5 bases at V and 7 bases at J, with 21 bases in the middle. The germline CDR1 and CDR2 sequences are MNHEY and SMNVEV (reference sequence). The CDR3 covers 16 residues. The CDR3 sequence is CASSGQVLAGLNEQFF. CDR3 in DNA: TGTGCCAGCAGTGGGCAGGTTTTGGCCGGTTTGAATGAGCAGTTCTTC.

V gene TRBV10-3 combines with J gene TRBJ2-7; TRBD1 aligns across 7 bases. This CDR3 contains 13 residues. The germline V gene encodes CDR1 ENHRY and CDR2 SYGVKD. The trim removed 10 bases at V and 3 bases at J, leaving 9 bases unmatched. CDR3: CATDPGQNYEQYF. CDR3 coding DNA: TGTGCCACCGACCCGGGACAGAACTACGAGCAGTACTTC.

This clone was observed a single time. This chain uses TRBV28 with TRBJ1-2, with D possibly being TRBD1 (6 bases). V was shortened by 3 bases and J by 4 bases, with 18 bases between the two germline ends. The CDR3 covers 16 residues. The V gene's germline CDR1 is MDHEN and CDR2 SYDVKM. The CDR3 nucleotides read TGTGCCAGCAGTTTGGTTGGGACACCCATAGTCTATGGCTACACCTTC. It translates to CASSLVGTPIVYGYTF.

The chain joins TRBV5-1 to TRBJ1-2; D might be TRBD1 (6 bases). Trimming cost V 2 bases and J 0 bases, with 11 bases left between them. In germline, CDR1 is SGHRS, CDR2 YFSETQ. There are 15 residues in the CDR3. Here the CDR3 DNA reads TGCGCCAGCAGCTTAACAGGGACAACTAACTATGGCTACACCTTC. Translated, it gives CASSLTGTTNYGYTF.

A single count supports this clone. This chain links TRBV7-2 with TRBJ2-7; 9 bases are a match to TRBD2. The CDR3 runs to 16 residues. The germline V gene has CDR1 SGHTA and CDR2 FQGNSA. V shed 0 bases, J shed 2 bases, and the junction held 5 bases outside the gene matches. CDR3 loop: CASSLARLAGAYEQYF. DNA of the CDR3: TGTGCCAGCAGCTTAGCGCGGTTAGCGGGAGCCTACGAGCAGTACTTC.

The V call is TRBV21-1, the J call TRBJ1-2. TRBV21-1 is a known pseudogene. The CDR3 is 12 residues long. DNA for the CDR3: TGTGCCAGCTGGGAGGTCGGCTATGGCTACACCTTC. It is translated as CASWEVGYGYTF.

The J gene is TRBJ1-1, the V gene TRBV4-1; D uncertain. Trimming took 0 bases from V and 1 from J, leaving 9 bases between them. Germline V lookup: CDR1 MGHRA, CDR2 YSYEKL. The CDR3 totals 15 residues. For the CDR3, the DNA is TGCGCCAGCAGCCAAGATCCCACAGCGAACACTGAAGCTTTCTTT. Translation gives CASSQDPTANTEAFF.

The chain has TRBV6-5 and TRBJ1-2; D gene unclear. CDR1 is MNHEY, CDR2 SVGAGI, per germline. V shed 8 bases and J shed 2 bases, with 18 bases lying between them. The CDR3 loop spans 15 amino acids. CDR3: CASGFQRRGNYGYTF. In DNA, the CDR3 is TGTGCCAGCGGCTTCCAACGCCGGGGAAACTATGGCTACACCTTC.

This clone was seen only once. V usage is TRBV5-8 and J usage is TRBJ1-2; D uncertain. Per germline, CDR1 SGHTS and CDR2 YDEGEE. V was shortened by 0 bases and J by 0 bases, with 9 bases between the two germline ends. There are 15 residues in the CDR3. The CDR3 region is CASSLESRTNYGYTF. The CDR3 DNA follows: TGTGCCAGCAGCTTGGAATCCAGGACTAACTATGGCTACACCTTC.

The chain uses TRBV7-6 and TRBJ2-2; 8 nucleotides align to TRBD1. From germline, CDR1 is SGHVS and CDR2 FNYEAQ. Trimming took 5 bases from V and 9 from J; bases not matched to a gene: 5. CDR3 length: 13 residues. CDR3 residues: CASSDRDRRELFF. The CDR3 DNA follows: TGTGCCAGCAGCGACCGGGACAGGAGGGAGCTGTTTTTT.

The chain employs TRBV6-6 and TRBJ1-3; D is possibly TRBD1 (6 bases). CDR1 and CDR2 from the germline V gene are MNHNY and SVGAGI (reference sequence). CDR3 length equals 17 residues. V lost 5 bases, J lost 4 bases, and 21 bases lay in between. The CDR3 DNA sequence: TGTGCCAGCAGTCCCAGGGGTTCGGGGACAAAAGGAAACACCATATATTTT. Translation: CASSPRGSGTKGNTIYF.

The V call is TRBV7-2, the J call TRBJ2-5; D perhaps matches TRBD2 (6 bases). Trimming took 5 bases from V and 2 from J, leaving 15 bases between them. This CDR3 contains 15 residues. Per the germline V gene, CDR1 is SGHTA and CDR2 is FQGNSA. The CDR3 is CASSKLGGYQETQYF. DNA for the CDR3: TGTGCCAGCAGCAAGTTGGGGGGATATCAAGAGACCCAGTACTTC.

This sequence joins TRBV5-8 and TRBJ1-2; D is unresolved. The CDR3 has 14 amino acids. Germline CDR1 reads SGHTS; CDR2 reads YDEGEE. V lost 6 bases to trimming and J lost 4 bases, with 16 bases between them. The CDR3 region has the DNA TGTGCCAGCACCACCCCAGGAGGCTTCTATGGCTACACCTTC. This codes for CASTTPGGFYGYTF.

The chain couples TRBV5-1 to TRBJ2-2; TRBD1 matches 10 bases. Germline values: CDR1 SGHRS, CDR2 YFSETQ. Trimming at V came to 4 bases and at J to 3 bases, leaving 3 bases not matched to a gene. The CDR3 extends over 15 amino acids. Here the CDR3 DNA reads TGCGCCAGCAGCAGGACAGGGGGAGACACCGGGGAGCTGTTTTTT. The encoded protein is CASSRTGGDTGELFF.

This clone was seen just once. CDR3 coding DNA: TGTGCCAGCAGCACCGCCAGACAGGGTATGAACACTGAAGCTTTCTTT. This translates into CASSTARQGMNTEAFF. The chain couples TRBV5-4 to TRBJ1-1, with TRBD1 matching 7 bases. This CDR3 is built from 16 residues. The junction had 9 bases not matched to a gene; V was cut back by 4 bases and J by 0 bases. CDR1 is SGHNT and CDR2 is YYREEE in the germline V gene (reference sequence).

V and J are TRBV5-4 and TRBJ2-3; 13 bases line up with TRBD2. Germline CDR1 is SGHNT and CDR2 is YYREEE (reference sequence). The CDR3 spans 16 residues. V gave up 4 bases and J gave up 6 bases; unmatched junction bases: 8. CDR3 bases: TGTGCCAGCAGCGCGAGACTAGCGGGAGGTCTGGATACGCAGTATTTT. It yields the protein CASSARLAGGLDTQYF. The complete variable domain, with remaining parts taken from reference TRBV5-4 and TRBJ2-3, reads ETGVTQSPTHLIKTRGQQVTLRCSSQSGHNTVSWYQQALGQGPQFIFQYYREEENGRGNFPPRFSGLQFPNYSSELNVNALELDDSALYLCASSARLAGGLDTQYFGPGTRLTVL.

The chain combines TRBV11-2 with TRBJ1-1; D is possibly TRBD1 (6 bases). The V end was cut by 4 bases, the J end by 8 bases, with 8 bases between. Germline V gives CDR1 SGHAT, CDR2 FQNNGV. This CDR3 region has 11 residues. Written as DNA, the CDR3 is TGTGCCAGCAGCTCACAGGGAGAAGCTTTCTTT. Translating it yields CASSSQGEAFF.

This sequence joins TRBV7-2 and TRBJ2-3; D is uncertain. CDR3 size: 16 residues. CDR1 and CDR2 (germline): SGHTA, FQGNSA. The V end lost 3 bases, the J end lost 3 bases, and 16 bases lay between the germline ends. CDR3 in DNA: TGTGCCAGCAGCTTCTCTAGTTCCATTCCTACAGATACGCAGTATTTT. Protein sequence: CASSFSSSIPTDTQYF.

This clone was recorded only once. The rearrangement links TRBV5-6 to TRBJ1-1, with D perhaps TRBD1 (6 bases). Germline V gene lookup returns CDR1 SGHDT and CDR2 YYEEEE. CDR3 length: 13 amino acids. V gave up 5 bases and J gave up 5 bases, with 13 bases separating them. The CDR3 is CASRLGGLTEAFF. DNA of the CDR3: TGTGCCAGCAGGTTAGGGGGTTTAACTGAAGCTTTCTTT.